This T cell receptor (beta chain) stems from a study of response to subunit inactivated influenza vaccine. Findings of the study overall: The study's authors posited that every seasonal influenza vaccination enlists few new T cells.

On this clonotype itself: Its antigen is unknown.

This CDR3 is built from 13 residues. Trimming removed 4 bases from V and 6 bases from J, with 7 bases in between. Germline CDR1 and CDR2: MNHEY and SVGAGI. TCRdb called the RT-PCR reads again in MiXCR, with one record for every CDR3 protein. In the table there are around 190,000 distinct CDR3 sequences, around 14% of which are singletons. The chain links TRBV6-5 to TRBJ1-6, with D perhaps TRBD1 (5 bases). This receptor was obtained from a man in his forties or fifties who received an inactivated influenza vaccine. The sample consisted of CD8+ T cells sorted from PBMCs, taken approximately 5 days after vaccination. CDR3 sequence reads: CASSSDSNSPLHF. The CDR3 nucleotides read TGTGCCAGCAGTTCAGACAGTAATTCACCCCTCCACTTT.